At least ten counts were recorded for the clone carrying this TCR beta chain. The entry originates in a study of T-cell memory formation after mild COVID-19. TCRdb recomputed calls from the 5' RACE reads with MiXCR, one row per CDR3 protein. The sample records around 300,000 distinct CDR3 sequences, 10% to 15% being singletons. The V gene end was trimmed by 6 bases and the J gene end by 4 bases; junction bases not matched to a gene: 22. CDR1 and CDR2 (germline): DFQATT, SNEGSKA (reference sequence). The CDR3 covers 20 residues. Sequencing was performed on PBMCs or a T cell subset sorted from them (not recorded which). The genes are TRBV20-1 and TRBJ2-1; TRBD2 aligns across 12 bases. The sequence was obtained from a man between 18 and 35 years old who had mild COVID-19 (a few samples of this study predate the infection). Cell type and time point are not known. The CDR3 DNA sequence: TGCAGTGCGCCCGGGACTTCTAGCGGGGGGGGCGCGCTGGGATACAATGAGCAGTTCTTC. It translates to CSAPGTSSGGGALGYNEQFF.